These T cell receptor beta chains were read from a single sample in a study of blood T cell repertoires in COVID-19. Clones were sequenced by immunoSEQ multiplex PCR, and TCRdb holds only the in-frame ones, with some missing. This table holds about 210,000 clones, over 75% found once. The sample taken for sequencing was PBMCs or T cells enriched from blood (not recorded which). The receptor set was obtained from a man aged 25-45 years in a cohort exposed to, infected with or recovered from COVID-19 (not recorded which). Both conserved end residues are part of each CDR3. D genes are given only for firm matches. Some rows have no size entry. The others give once, few or many, or a class for an expanded clone.

size,V,D,J,DNA,CDR3
few,TRBV7-9,TRBD1,TRBJ1-4,TGTGCCAGCAGCGACTCGGGACAGGTTGCGCGGAGCTGGGAAAAACTGTTTTTT,CASSDSGQVARSWEKLFF
.,TRBV28,TRBD1,TRBJ2-5,TGTGCCAGCAGTTTCGGTCCGGGACAGGGAGAAGAGACCCAGTACTTC,CASSFGPGQGEETQYF
few,TRBV2,TRBD1,TRBJ1-2,TGTGCCAGCAGTCGGACAGGGGGTCCCCATGGCTACACCTTC,CASSRTGGPHGYTF
.,TRBV28,.,TRBJ1-6,TGTGCCAGCTGTCTGACAAATTCACCCCTCCACTTT,CASCLTNSPLHF
.,TRBV5-6,.,TRBJ2-7,TGTGCCAGCAGACTACTGACGGGGGAGCAGTACTTC,CASRLLTGEQYF
.,TRBV18,TRBD1,TRBJ2-7,TGTGCCAGCTCAGCGACAGGGGATGGGTACGAGCAGTACTTC,CASSATGDGYEQYF
once,TRBV7-2,.,TRBJ1-6,TGTGCCAGCAGCTTAGCGCAGTCACCCCTCCACTTT,CASSLAQSPLHF
.,TRBV2,.,TRBJ1-1,TGTGCCAGCAGTGTAGTGGACACTGAAGCTTTCTTT,CASSVVDTEAFF
.,TRBV5-1,.,TRBJ1-4,TGCGCCAGCGGCAAAGAGGCTAATGAAAAACTGTTTTTT,CASGKEANEKLFF
.,TRBV11-2,.,TRBJ1-1,TGTGCCAGCAGCTCGAACCGGGACACAGCTTTCTTT,CASSSNRDTAFF
.,TRBV20-1,.,TRBJ2-7,TGCAGTGCGAAGAGCACGGGCGAGCAGTACTTC,CSAKSTGEQYF
.,TRBV2,TRBD1,TRBJ1-1,TGTGCCAGACTATCCTCAGGGGGTACTGAAGCTTTCTTT,CARLSSGGTEAFF